The sequence of this T cell receptor (beta chain) was determined in a study of T cell repertoires in cytomegalovirus infection. CDR1 and CDR2 from the germline V gene are SGHVS and FNYEAQ. The V gene end was trimmed by 5 bases and the J gene end by 0 bases; junction bases not matched to a gene: 7. CDR3 length equals 16 residues. TCRdb called the reads again in MiXCR, with one record for every CDR3 protein. The table lists about 320,000 distinct CDR3 sequences, 8% to 9.5% of them singletons. This clonotype was found many times. This TCR derives from a human donor in good health (CMV status not recorded). Some clones in this sample may be carry-over from other donors' samples. The rearrangement links TRBV7-6 to TRBJ1-3, with 7 bases that match TRBD1. The specimen was PBMCs. CDR3 in amino acids: CASSGRQGPSGNTIYF. CDR3 coding DNA: TGTGCCAGCAGCGGGCGACAGGGTCCCTCTGGAAACACCATATATTTT.